This passage covers 28 T cell receptor beta chains from one sample sequenced in a study of CD8 T cells in ankylosing spondylitis (dated by TCRdb to 2016 to 2017). Paper-wide results and their limitations: Blood from ankylosing spondylitis patients appeared to be characterized by a TCR beta motif made up of under 10 highly homologous amino acid variants.

The library relied on 5' RACE. TCRdb lists the instrument as Illumina HiSeq 2500. The public reads were run again by TCRdb, first through fastp at Q25 and then through MiXCR, and only productive beta chains were kept. Identical CDR3 proteins give one entry, which carries the most common genes and DNA. Recorded for this sample are fewer than 400,000 distinct CDR3 sequences; approximately 20% of them occurred a single time. 16% of the sample goes to the ten largest clones. For these TCRs, the target antigens are not known. Specimen: blood, either unsorted or a sorted T cell fraction (not recorded which). Receptors were obtained from a male donor with ankylosing spondylitis.

This clonotype was recorded a few times. The rearrangement joins TRBV24-1 to TRBJ1-5; 9 nucleotides align to TRBD1. This CDR3 has 19 amino acids. Germline values: CDR1 KGHDR, CDR2 SFDVKD. Trimming at V came to 1 base and at J to 6 bases, leaving 15 bases not matched to a gene. DNA of the CDR3: TGTGCCACCAGTGATTTCACCGACGGACAGGGGAAACCAAGTCAGCCCCAGCATTTT. Amino acids: CATSDFTDGQGKPSQPQHF.

This clonotype was counted a few times. This chain connects TRBV11-2 to TRBJ2-3; 8 bases line up with TRBD2. This CDR3 is built from 16 residues. Germline assignment: CDR1 SGHAT and CDR2 FQNNGV. V gave up 5 bases and J gave up 1 base; unmatched junction bases: 8. The CDR3 loop reads CASSQQAGEGTDTQYF. Written as DNA, the CDR3 is TGTGCCAGCAGCCAACAAGCGGGAGAAGGCACAGATACGCAGTATTTT. Filled out from reference TRBV11-2 and TRBJ2-3, the complete variable domain reads EAGVAQSPRYKIIEKRQSVAFWCNPISGHATLYWYQQILGQGPKLLIQFQNNGVVDDSQLPKDRFSAERLKGVDSTLKIQPAKLEDSAVYLCASSQQAGEGTDTQYFGPGTRLTVL.

This clonotype showed up many times. The DNA of the CDR3 is TGCGCCAGCAGCTTGAATGACAGGGAAACAGATACGCAGTATTTT. Translated: CASSLNDRETDTQYF. The rearrangement links TRBV5-1 to TRBJ2-3; TRBD1 aligns across 7 bases. The CDR3 length is 15 residues. V lost 1 base and J lost 3; bases outside the gene matches: 5. The germline gives CDR1 SGHRS, CDR2 YFSETQ.

This clonotype was counted once. The chain carries TRBV28 and TRBJ2-1; 13 bases agree with TRBD2. Germline CDR1 reads MDHEN; CDR2 reads SYDVKM. Trimming cost V 6 bases and J 3 bases; bases outside gene matches: 2. The CDR3 is made up of 15 amino acids. The CDR3 protein is CASRLAGGLYNEQFF. CDR3 DNA sequence: TGTGCCAGCAGACTAGCGGGAGGGCTCTACAATGAGCAGTTCTTC.

The V gene is TRBV7-2, the J gene TRBJ2-2; D perhaps matches TRBD1 (6 bases). The CDR3 consists of 14 residues. Trimming left V 4 bases short and J 7 bases short, with 13 bases between. The V gene's germline CDR1 is SGHTA and CDR2 FQGNSA. The CDR3 DNA reads as TGTGCCAGCAGCTACCGACAGGTTGGCGGGGAGCTGTTTTTT. Translating gives CASSYRQVGGELFF.

This clonotype was seen at least ten times. The chain joins TRBV6-5 to TRBJ1-1; D call uncertain. Germline lookup yields CDR1 MNHEY and CDR2 SVGAGI. The CDR3 extends over 17 amino acids. V dropped 7 bases and J dropped 0 bases, with 21 bases sitting between them. This CDR3 is CASIWNADGVMNTEAFF. CDR3 sequence (DNA): TGTGCCAGCATTTGGAACGCGGACGGAGTCATGAACACTGAAGCTTTCTTT.

Only a few counts were recorded for this clonotype. The genes are TRBV7-9 and TRBJ1-1; a possible D gene is TRBD1 (5 bases). The CDR3 has 13 amino acids. Germline V gene sequence: CDR1 SEHNR, CDR2 FQNEAQ (reference sequence). V was pared by 3 bases and J by 3 bases, with 8 bases between. The CDR3 DNA is TGTGCCAGCAGCTTTACCAGGGACACTGAAGCTTTCTTT. Residues: CASSFTRDTEAFF.

The chain couples TRBV5-1 to TRBJ2-5; D is ambiguous. The V gene lost 0 bases and the J gene lost 4 bases, with 16 bases spanning the gap. This CDR3 is 16 amino acids long. Germline assignment: CDR1 SGHRS and CDR2 YFSETQ. CDR3: CASSLAPGTGSETQYF. CDR3 in DNA: TGCGCCAGCAGCTTGGCCCCGGGTACGGGTTCAGAGACCCAGTACTTC.

The chain recombines TRBV9 with TRBJ2-7; 10 nucleotides line up with TRBD2. The CDR3 sequence is 15 residues long. V lost 4 bases to trimming and J lost 3 bases; unmatched junction nucleotides: 7. In germline, CDR1 is SGDLS, CDR2 YYNGEE. CDR3 sequence: CASSPPAGGIYEQYF. CDR3 DNA: TGTGCCAGCAGCCCACCAGCGGGAGGGATCTACGAGCAGTACTTC.

This clonotype was seen more than once but under ten times. This chain connects TRBV4-3 to TRBJ2-1; 9 positions match TRBD2. The CDR3 is 15 residues long. Germline-derived CDR1 and CDR2 are LGHNA and YSLEER. V lost 0 bases, J lost 9 bases, and 6 bases stayed unmatched. CDR3 nucleotide sequence: TGCGCCAGCAGCCAAGATGGGCGGGAGGGCGCTGAGCAGTTCTTC. It is translated as CASSQDGREGAEQFF.

The chain combines TRBV4-3 with TRBJ1-6; D gene ambiguous. This CDR3 region has 15 residues. The V and J ends lost 4 bases and 8 bases respectively, with 15 bases between them. Germline CDR1 LGHNA, CDR2 YSLEER. The CDR3 DNA follows: TGCGCCAGCAGCCGAGGTTGGGCGACGGATTCACCCCTCCACTTT. It codes for CASSRGWATDSPLHF.

The chain couples TRBV28 to TRBJ2-7; 8 bases agree with TRBD1. The germline V gene encodes CDR1 MDHEN and CDR2 SYDVKM. This CDR3 has 15 residues. V dropped 5 bases and J dropped 4; count of bases not matched to a gene: 10. The DNA of the CDR3 is TGTGCCAGCAGTCCTCGGGGACAGGTGAAATACGAGCAGTACTTC. Translation gives CASSPRGQVKYEQYF.

The rearrangement links TRBV5-1 to TRBJ2-3, with TRBD1 matching 7 bases. The CDR3 has 15 amino acids. Germline V gene lookup returns CDR1 SGHRS and CDR2 YFSETQ. The J segment lost 2 bases and the V segment lost 4 bases, leaving 7 bases of the junction unmatched. In DNA form, the CDR3 reads TGCGCCAGCAGCACCGACGGGACAGTCACAGATACGCAGTATTTT. This codes for CASSTDGTVTDTQYF.

V and J are TRBV5-1 and TRBJ1-4, with a possible D match to TRBD1 (6 bases). The germline V gene encodes CDR1 SGHRS and CDR2 YFSETQ. CDR3 length: 16 residues. Trimming pared 2 bases from V and 8 bases from J, leaving 19 bases between. CDR3 residues: CASSLGGAGRREKLFF. In DNA, the CDR3 is TGCGCCAGCAGCTTAGGGGGGGCCGGACGACGAGAAAAACTGTTTTTT.

V is TRBV5-1 and J is TRBJ1-1; D remains ambiguous. V lost 3 bases and J lost 4, with 16 bases in between. CDR3 length: 15 residues. Germline loops: CDR1 SGHRS, CDR2 YFSETQ. The CDR3 coding sequence is TGCGCCAGCAGCTCCCTCCCGGGGATGGGCACTGAAGCTTTCTTT. Translating gives CASSSLPGMGTEAFF.

The chain uses TRBV6-2 or TRBV6-3 and TRBJ2-1; weak D call: TRBD2 (6 bases). Per the germline V gene, CDR1 is MNHEY and CDR2 is SVGEGT. The CDR3 is 16 amino acids. Between the trimmed V and J ends, which lost 2 bases and 5 bases, there was a span of 16 bases. The DNA of the CDR3 is TGTGCCAGCAGTTACCCCTCTCGGGACTTCAACAATGAGCAGTTCTTC. Translating gives CASSYPSRDFNNEQFF.

V gene TRBV12-3 or TRBV12-4 combines with J gene TRBJ1-2, with 8 bases fitting TRBD1. This CDR3 region has 14 residues. V shed 5 bases, J shed 4 bases, and the junction held 6 bases outside the gene matches. The CDR3 DNA reads TGTGCCAGCAGTCCGAGGGACAGGTTCTATGGCTACACCTTC. It yields the protein CASSPRDRFYGYTF.

This clonotype came up many times. V and J are TRBV5-1 and TRBJ2-1, with D hard to call. The CDR3 covers 11 residues. With 1 base removed from V and 9 bases from J, the gap between germline ends came to 5 bases. From germline, CDR1 is SGHRS and CDR2 YFSETQ. The CDR3 DNA sequence: TGCGCCAGCAGCTTGTCGACTGAGCAGTTCTTC. This gives the protein CASSLSTEQFF.

Only a few counts were recorded for this clonotype. This chain links TRBV4-1 with TRBJ2-1, with 8 bases that match TRBD2. Trimming removed 4 bases from V and 0 bases from J; junction bases left unmatched: 17. Germline assignment: CDR1 MGHRA and CDR2 YSYEKL. The length of the CDR3 is 20 residues. CDR3 coding DNA: TGCGCCAGCAGCCGAAACCCGACTAGCGCGTGGTCGAGCTCCTACAATGAGCAGTTCTTC. Protein sequence: CASSRNPTSAWSSSYNEQFF.

The chain couples TRBV7-8 to TRBJ2-7; a possible D gene is TRBD1 (6 bases). The V gene's germline CDR1 is SGHVS and CDR2 FQNEAQ. V was pared by 5 bases and J by 7 bases, with 15 bases between. The CDR3 runs 13 residues. The CDR3 DNA reads TGTGCCAGCAGCCGACAGGAGTCGCGTGAGCAGTACTTC. It specifies CASSRQESREQYF.

The V and J genes are TRBV7-8 and TRBJ1-5, with D uncertain. The CDR3 consists of 15 residues. The germline V and J ends were trimmed by 2 bases and 1 base, with 9 bases remaining between them. Germline V gene sequence: CDR1 SGHVS, CDR2 FQNEAQ. The CDR3 sequence: CASSLSGQSNQPQHF. DNA of the CDR3: TGTGCCAGCAGCTTAAGTGGCCAGAGCAATCAGCCCCAGCATTTT.

In its sample, this clonotype was seen a few times. The V and J genes are TRBV7-9 and TRBJ2-7; tentatively, D is TRBD1 (6 bases). Trimming cost V 1 base and J 2 bases, with 12 bases left between them. This CDR3 is 15 amino acids long. Looked up from germline, CDR1 is SEHNR and CDR2 is FQNEAQ (reference sequence). Here the CDR3 reads CASSLVGGRAYEQYF. The DNA for the CDR3 is TGTGCCAGCAGCTTAGTAGGGGGACGGGCCTACGAGCAGTACTTC.

This clonotype was picked up one time. The J gene is TRBJ2-7, the V gene TRBV5-1; TRBD1 or TRBD2 may be the D gene (5 bases each). Trimming took off 0 bases at V and 3 bases at J, with 13 bases between the two ends. Germline CDR1 SGHRS, CDR2 YFSETQ. This CDR3 has 15 amino acids. This CDR3 reads CASSLALGDLYEQYF. The DNA for the CDR3 is TGCGCCAGCAGCTTGGCACTAGGGGACCTCTACGAGCAGTACTTC.

CDR3 loop: CSAISTGGKPSPLHF. DNA of the CDR3: TGCAGTGCTATATCGACAGGGGGCAAACCTTCACCCCTCCACTTT. V and J are TRBV20-1 and TRBJ1-6; 10 bases fit TRBD1. This CDR3 has 15 residues. J was trimmed by 9 bases and V by 4 bases; bases with no gene match: 9. Germline values: CDR1 DFQATT, CDR2 SNEGSKA (reference sequence).

This clonotype was seen a handful of times. V is TRBV6-5 and J is TRBJ1-1; D remains ambiguous. The germline V gene encodes CDR1 MNHEY and CDR2 SVGAGI. Deletions cut 2 bases from V and 5 bases from J, with 9 bases between. The CDR3 runs to 13 residues. In DNA, the CDR3 is TGTGCCAGCAGTTACCTGTGGGGTACTGAAGCTTTCTTT. It codes for CASSYLWGTEAFF.

This clonotype was recorded many times. The chain has TRBV29-1 and TRBJ2-1, with D uncertain. V shed 8 bases and J shed 8 bases, with 13 bases lying between them. CDR1 is SQVTM and CDR2 is ANQGSEA in the germline V gene. The CDR3 length is 11 residues. CDR3 sequence: CSLGVGDEQFF. In nucleotides, the CDR3 is TGCAGCCTAGGAGTAGGCGATGAGCAGTTCTTC.

The chain links TRBV6-2 or TRBV6-3 to TRBJ1-2; 8 bases agree with TRBD1. Germline V gives CDR1 MNHEY, CDR2 SVGEGT. Unmatched junction bases numbered 9, after V lost 5 bases and J lost 4 bases. This CDR3 comprises 15 residues. CDR3 sequence reads: CASSIRTGTGYGYTF. The CDR3 DNA follows: TGTGCCAGCAGTATTCGGACAGGGACGGGCTATGGCTACACCTTC.

The rearrangement links TRBV12-3 or TRBV12-4 to TRBJ2-7; D remains ambiguous. V was clipped by 5 bases and J by 0 bases, with 11 bases between them. The CDR3 spans 14 residues. CDR3 loop: CASSRNPSSYEQYF. The CDR3 DNA reads as TGTGCCAGCAGTCGGAATCCGAGCTCCTACGAGCAGTACTTC.